This record looks at one TCR beta chain sequence and its context. Its antigen is unidentified. The likely explanation is a read error, given a far larger clone one base away. Other DNA variants within this sample encode the same CDR3. The data were taken from a study of cytomegalovirus exposure and HLA in healthy donors. Study findings and constraints: TCR beta chain V- and J-gene trimming was linked, in a later analysis, to a missense variant in DCLRE1C. Listed as cytomegalovirus-associated were 150 or so TCR beta chains. A few of the chains that were CMV-associated were confirmed in vitro to be specific for CMV antigens.

The PCR used 60 Vbeta and 13 Jbeta primers. Measured with immunoSEQ multiplex PCR; TCRdb has only the in-frame clones, and not every one. Of around 120,000 clones listed, 55% to 65% are singletons. Germline CDR1 is SEHNR and CDR2 is FQNEAQ (reference sequence). CDR3 length: 19 amino acids. J was trimmed by 3 bases and V by 6 bases; bases with no gene match: 16. This TCR was recovered from a woman aged 40 to 55 in good health and CMV-seropositive. Sequencing used PBMCs. V is TRBV7-9 and J is TRBJ2-2, with 10 bases lining up with TRBD2. This CDR3 reads CASSGSASGRHADTGELFF. CDR3 bases: TGTGCCAGCAGTGGAAGTGCTAGCGGGAGACACGCGGACACCGGGGAGCTGTTTTTT.